These 26 T cell receptor beta chains came from one sample sequenced in a study of early stage breast cancer tumors. The method was immunoSEQ multiplex PCR; TCRdb's version includes in-frame clones alone and lacks a portion of them. Of around 11,000 clones in the sample, around 75% are singletons; the top ten hold 14%. Sequencing was done on a sample of breast tumor tissue. The receptors come from a person aged 70 to 85 with breast cancer.

The rearrangement links TRBV5-5 to TRBJ2-1; 8 bases are shared with TRBD2. Per germline, CDR1 SGHKS and CDR2 YYEKEE (reference sequence). The CDR3 totals 15 residues. V was pared by 0 bases and J by 4 bases, with 3 bases of the junction left unmatched. The DNA for the CDR3 is TGTGCCAGCAGCTTGGTACTAGCGGAATACAATGAGCAGTTCTTC. Its protein product is CASSLVLAEYNEQFF.

The V gene is TRBV25-1, the J gene TRBJ2-1; the match to TRBD2 covers 12 bases. The CDR3 covers 13 residues. With V trimmed by 5 bases and J by 8 bases, 1 base remained unmatched. CDR1 MGHDK and CDR2 SYGVNS come from the germline V gene. Written as DNA, the CDR3 is TGTGCCAGCAGTTGGACTAGCGGGGATGAGCAGTTCTTC. Residues: CASSWTSGDEQFF.

This sequence joins TRBV28 and TRBJ2-1; 8 positions match TRBD2. V dropped 6 bases and J dropped 2; count of bases not matched to a gene: 6. The CDR3 is 15 residues long. Germline CDR1 MDHEN, CDR2 SYDVKM. CDR3 in amino acids: CASRPAGAAYNEQFF. CDR3 in DNA: TGTGCCAGCAGGCCAGCGGGAGCAGCCTACAATGAGCAGTTCTTC.

This clone was counted only a few times. The chain uses TRBV28 and TRBJ1-4, with TRBD1 matching 7 bases. The CDR3 runs to 14 residues. Germline V lookup: CDR1 MDHEN, CDR2 SYDVKM. V lost 5 bases to trimming and J lost 7 bases; unmatched junction nucleotides: 7. In DNA, the CDR3 is TGTGCCAGCAGTACCTCGCACAGGGGTGAAAAACTGTTTTTT. This sequence encodes CASSTSHRGEKLFF.

This sequence joins TRBV6-5 and TRBJ1-1; 8 positions agree with TRBD1. The CDR3 runs 15 residues. V dropped 2 bases and J dropped 2; count of bases not matched to a gene: 4. Germline CDR1 reads MNHEY; CDR2 reads SVGAGI. The CDR3 is CASSYQGQANTEAFF. DNA for the CDR3: TGTGCCAGCAGTTACCAGGGACAGGCAAACACTGAAGCTTTCTTT.

This rearrangement joins TRBV4-3 to TRBJ2-1, with 9 bases aligning to TRBD1. V lost 2 bases, J lost 10 bases, and 6 bases stayed unmatched. Germline V CDR1 and CDR2: LGHNA, YSLEER. The CDR3 totals 14 residues. The CDR3 protein is CASSQRTGAGEQFF. The CDR3 coding sequence is TGCGCCAGCAGCCAAAGGACAGGGGCAGGGGAGCAGTTCTTC.

V is TRBV5-1 and J is TRBJ2-3, with 9 positions matching TRBD2. The CDR3 totals 14 residues. Germline V gives CDR1 SGHRS, CDR2 YFSETQ. Unmatched junction bases numbered 2, after V lost 4 bases and J lost 2 bases. Here the CDR3 DNA reads TGCGCCAGCAGCCCTAGCGGGGTCACAGATACGCAGTATTTT. Translating gives CASSPSGVTDTQYF.

This clone has just one count. The chain joins TRBV5-1 to TRBJ2-2, with TRBD2 matching 8 bases. This CDR3 is 15 amino acids long. Germline V CDR1 and CDR2: SGHRS, YFSETQ. The J segment lost 5 bases and the V segment lost 4 bases, leaving 7 bases of the junction unmatched. The CDR3 nucleotides read TGCGCCAGCAGCGAAGGACTAGCCCGGACCGGGGAGCTGTTTTTT. This codes for CASSEGLARTGELFF.

The V gene is TRBV10-3, the J gene TRBJ1-5, with D hard to call. From germline, CDR1 is ENHRY and CDR2 SYGVKD. CDR3 length: 14 amino acids. The V end lost 1 base, the J end lost 4 bases, and 8 bases lay between the germline ends. This chain's CDR3 is CAISEFAGNQPQHF. The CDR3 nucleotides are TGTGCCATCAGTGAGTTTGCGGGGAATCAGCCCCAGCATTTT.

The chain recombines TRBV5-6 with TRBJ2-7, with D tentatively TRBD1 (5 bases). The V end lost 0 bases, the J end lost 6 bases, and 13 bases lay between the germline ends. This CDR3 has 14 residues. CDR1 and CDR2 (germline): SGHDT, YYEEEE. The CDR3 DNA reads TGTGCCAGCAGCTTGGGGCAGGGCGGTTTCGAGCAGTACTTC. Its translation is CASSLGQGGFEQYF.

The chain carries TRBV23-1 and TRBJ2-7, with 9 bases fitting TRBD1. TRBV23-1 falls under the ORF class, with uncertain function. There are 16 residues in the CDR3. J was trimmed by 9 bases and V by 2 bases; bases with no gene match: 14. Written as DNA, the CDR3 is TGCGCCAGCAGTCAACTCCGGGACAGGGTATTGATAAGGCAGTACTTC. Its translation: CASSQLRDRVLIRQYF.

The rearrangement joins TRBV7-8 to TRBJ1-1, with D possibly being TRBD1 (6 bases). V lost 1 base to trimming and J lost 4 bases, with 16 bases between them. There are 16 residues in the CDR3. The germline V gene encodes CDR1 SGHVS and CDR2 FQNEAQ. The CDR3 DNA is TGTGCCAGCAGCTTAGAGCAGGGGAGGGTGGGCACTGAAGCTTTCTTT. It encodes CASSLEQGRVGTEAFF.

This chain links TRBV5-1 with TRBJ2-7, with 8 bases that match TRBD1. J gave up 3 bases and V 4 bases, and 9 bases lay outside the gene matches. The CDR3 is 15 residues long. The germline CDR1 and CDR2 sequences are SGHRS and YFSETQ. The CDR3 reads CASSRSWTGNYEQYF. In nucleotides, the CDR3 is TGCGCCAGCAGCCGTTCCTGGACAGGGAACTACGAGCAGTACTTC.

The chain has TRBV7-3 and TRBJ2-5; the match to TRBD2 covers 7 bases. CDR1 is SGHTA, CDR2 FQGTGA, per germline. The CDR3 loop spans 13 amino acids. Trimming cost V 2 bases and J 4 bases; bases outside gene matches: 1. CDR3 nucleotide sequence: TGTGCCAGCAGCTTATCGGGGGGAGAGACCCAGTACTTC. The encoded protein is CASSLSGGETQYF.

J is TRBJ2-6 and V is TRBV2; 11 positions match TRBD1. V lost 5 bases and J lost 3; bases outside the gene matches: 9. Germline V gives CDR1 SNHLY, CDR2 FYNNEI. CDR3 length: 18 residues. CDR3 residues: CASSLTGTGGLGANVLTF. The CDR3 DNA reads TGTGCCAGCAGTTTAACCGGGACAGGGGGTCTTGGGGCCAACGTCCTGACTTTC.

The V call is TRBV29-1, the J call TRBJ2-7, with 9 positions matching TRBD2. The CDR3 is 14 residues long. Losses at the gene ends were 5 bases for V and 4 bases for J; bases not matched to a gene: 9. The germline V gene encodes CDR1 SQVTM and CDR2 ANQGSEA. DNA of the CDR3: TGCAGCGTTTTACTGACTAGCGGAACTTACGAGCAGTACTTC. As protein: CSVLLTSGTYEQYF.

This clone was counted only a few times. This chain joins TRBV19 and TRBJ1-1; TRBD1 agrees at 10 bases. The CDR3 is 18 residues long. The trim removed 3 bases at V and 0 bases at J, leaving 10 bases unmatched. Germline V gene data show CDR1 as LNHDA and CDR2 as SQIVND (reference sequence). CDR3 sequence: CASSIPTGGEFMNTEAFF. CDR3 DNA sequence: TGTGCCAGTAGTATCCCGACAGGGGGCGAATTCATGAACACTGAAGCTTTCTTT.

V is TRBV28 and J is TRBJ1-4, with D perhaps matching TRBD1 (5 bases). The germline V gene encodes CDR1 MDHEN and CDR2 SYDVKM. Between the trimmed V and J ends, which lost 4 bases and 5 bases, there was a span of 17 bases. This CDR3 contains 16 residues. The CDR3 is CASSSAGWGGNEKLFF. The CDR3 coding sequence is TGTGCCAGCAGTTCGGCCGGATGGGGGGGAAATGAAAAACTGTTTTTT.

This rearrangement joins TRBV6-6 to TRBJ2-7; perhaps TRBD2 as D (5 bases). The CDR3 extends over 13 amino acids. The V and J ends lost 8 bases and 0 bases respectively, with 11 bases between them. From germline, CDR1 is MNHNY and CDR2 SVGAGI (reference sequence). CDR3 sequence reads: CASQYGLSYEQYF. The CDR3 region has the DNA TGTGCCAGCCAATACGGACTCTCCTACGAGCAGTACTTC.

The chain employs TRBV6-5 and TRBJ2-7, with 8 nucleotides matching TRBD1. From germline, CDR1 is MNHEY and CDR2 SVGAGI. The CDR3 runs to 15 residues. J gave up 4 bases and V 4 bases, and 9 bases lay outside the gene matches. The CDR3 nucleotides read TGTGCCAGCAGTTCCCTGACAGGGGCGAAATACGAGCAGTACTTC. Its translation is CASSSLTGAKYEQYF.

The chain joins TRBV4-1 to TRBJ2-5; no clear D gene. Per germline, CDR1 MGHRA and CDR2 YSYEKL. This CDR3 has 12 amino acids. Trimming took 1 base from V and 5 from J, leaving 5 bases between them. The CDR3 nucleotides read TGCGCCAGCAGCCAAGCGGAGGAGACCCAGTACTTC. This encodes CASSQAEETQYF.

The genes are TRBV29-1 and TRBJ2-3; D might be TRBD2 (5 bases). CDR3 size: 14 residues. Trimming shortened V by 6 bases and J by 2 bases, and 15 bases separated the two germline ends. Germline V gene lookup returns CDR1 SQVTM and CDR2 ANQGSEA. The CDR3 bases are TGCAGCGTGGAAAGCGGAGATTACACAGATACGCAGTATTTT. Its protein product is CSVESGDYTDTQYF.

This clone was observed a single time. The chain recombines TRBV2 with TRBJ2-7; D might be TRBD1 (6 bases). Germline V CDR1 and CDR2: SNHLY, FYNNEI. CDR3 length: 14 amino acids. Trimming left V 7 bases short and J 3 bases short, with 16 bases between. This CDR3 is CASMNPGQGYEQYF. CDR3 DNA: TGTGCCAGCATGAATCCGGGACAAGGCTACGAGCAGTACTTC.

The V call is TRBV5-4, the J call TRBJ1-1; perhaps TRBD1 as D (5 bases). The CDR3 extends over 12 amino acids. V was trimmed by 0 bases and J by 11 bases, leaving 11 bases between them. Looked up from germline, CDR1 is SGHNT and CDR2 is YYREEE (reference sequence). The CDR3 spells CASSLVQGEAFF. Here the CDR3 DNA reads TGTGCCAGCAGCTTGGTCCAGGGTGAGGCTTTCTTT.

This clone is labeled medium-sized (0.01 to 0.1%). This chain uses TRBV19 with TRBJ2-7; 12 nucleotides agree with TRBD2. The CDR3 extends over 16 amino acids. Trimming removed 5 bases from V and 2 bases from J; junction bases left unmatched: 7. Germline-derived CDR1 and CDR2 are LNHDA and SQIVND (reference sequence). CDR3 in DNA: TGTGCCAGTAGTGCACAACTAGCGGGAGGTACCTACGAGCAGTACTTC. Its translation: CASSAQLAGGTYEQYF.

The chain recombines TRBV6-5 with TRBJ2-7; 9 bases align to TRBD1. After removal of 5 bases from V and 6 bases from J, the junction contained 8 bases not matched to a gene. CDR1 and CDR2 from the germline V gene are MNHEY and SVGAGI. The CDR3 runs 14 residues. The CDR3 DNA follows: TGTGCCAGCAGTCGGGACAGGGAGTCGGGCGAGCAGTACTTC. Residues: CASSRDRESGEQYF.